Below, 24 T cell receptor beta chains from the same sample are listed, as sequenced in a study of blood T cells in healthy people across ages. Through a sample-barcoded 5' primer and a J-beta primer mix, a second PCR was run for roughly 7 to 11 cycles. Each CDR3 protein is one row after TCRdb ran MiXCR on the 5' RACE reads. The sample lists 1,300,000 or so distinct CDR3 sequences; roughly 60% were seen once. The specimen sequenced was blood. The receptors derive from a man aged 18 to 29 in good health.

The chain combines TRBV4-1 with TRBJ1-2, with 11 bases matching TRBD1. The V segment lost 2 bases and the J segment 5 bases; nucleotides outside the gene matches: 13. This CDR3 spans 18 amino acids. Germline lookup yields CDR1 MGHRA and CDR2 YSYEKL. The CDR3, as DNA: TGCGCCAGCAGCCAATTATCTGGACAGGGGGCGCCCGGGTATGGCTACACCTTC. The encoded protein is CASSQLSGQGAPGYGYTF.

This clonotype has just a few counts. CDR3 sequence (DNA): TGCAGTGCCGCAGGGGGCCGTCTTGGCTACACCTTC. This codes for CSAAGGRLGYTF. This chain links TRBV20-1 with TRBJ1-2; 8 bases are a match to TRBD1. Germline CDR1 DFQATT, CDR2 SNEGSKA (reference sequence). The trim removed 6 bases at V and 7 bases at J, leaving 7 bases unmatched. This CDR3 spans 12 amino acids.

V usage is TRBV14 and J usage is TRBJ1-2; 9 nucleotides align to TRBD1. Germline assignment: CDR1 SGHDN and CDR2 FVKESK. V shed 4 bases and J 6 bases; nucleotides not matched to a gene: 6. The length of the CDR3 is 14 residues. The CDR3 nucleotides read TGTGCCAGCAGCCGGGGACAGGGCAGCAATGGCTACACCTTC. Its translation: CASSRGQGSNGYTF.

The rearrangement uses TRBV2 and TRBJ2-1; 11 bases are shared with TRBD2. The V gene end was trimmed by 10 bases and the J gene end by 8 bases; junction bases not matched to a gene: 7. CDR3 size: 13 residues. Germline V lookup: CDR1 SNHLY, CDR2 FYNNEI. CDR3 DNA: TGTGCCAACCCTAGCGGGAGGTTCGATGAGCAGTTCTTC. The encoded protein is CANPSGRFDEQFF.

This clonotype was seen repeatedly, ten times or more. V is TRBV7-2 and J is TRBJ1-2; 7 bases are a match to TRBD1. Germline V gene data show CDR1 as SGHTA and CDR2 as FQGNSA. Losses at the gene ends were 5 bases for V and 4 bases for J; bases not matched to a gene: 4. The CDR3 has 13 residues. The CDR3 DNA sequence: TGTGCCAGCAGCCTCGGGACAGTCTATGGCTACACCTTC. Amino acid sequence: CASSLGTVYGYTF.

The chain joins TRBV4-1 to TRBJ2-1; 13 bases fit TRBD2. Germline V gene lookup returns CDR1 MGHRA and CDR2 YSYEKL. After removal of 1 base from V and 8 bases from J, the junction contained 5 bases not matched to a gene. The CDR3 sequence is 16 residues long. The DNA of the CDR3 is TGCGCCAGCAGCCAAGCACTAGCGGGAGGGTTAGATGAGCAGTTCTTC. Translated, it gives CASSQALAGGLDEQFF.

The rearrangement links TRBV6-5 to TRBJ2-5; TRBD1 matches at 9 bases. This CDR3 has 18 amino acids. With 4 bases clipped from V and 4 bases from J, the junction kept 16 bases outside the gene matches. CDR1 MNHEY and CDR2 SVGAGI come from the germline V gene. CDR3 sequence: CASSSRDWGQGLIETQYF. CDR3 DNA sequence: TGTGCCAGCAGTTCACGGGATTGGGGACAGGGCCTAATAGAGACCCAGTACTTC.

The rearrangement uses TRBV6-2 or TRBV6-3 and TRBJ2-7; D remains unclear. This CDR3 comprises 13 residues. With 1 base removed from V and 2 bases from J, the gap between germline ends came to 6 bases. Germline CDR1 MNHEY, CDR2 SVGEGT. In DNA, the CDR3 is TGTGCCAGCAGTTACTTGGCTGCCTACGAGCAGTACTTC. Translated, it gives CASSYLAAYEQYF.

The gene calls are TRBV11-2 and TRBJ2-3; no definite D call. CDR3 length: 14 residues. V was shortened by 5 bases and J by 4 bases, with 13 bases between the two germline ends. In germline, CDR1 is SGHAT, CDR2 FQNNGV. The CDR3, as DNA: TGTGCCAGCAGCCTGATGTACCCCGCAGATACGCAGTATTTT. Translation gives CASSLMYPADTQYF.

A few counts support this clonotype. This chain uses TRBV20-1 with TRBJ2-1; a possible D gene is TRBD1 (5 bases). The CDR3 extends over 13 amino acids. CDR1 and CDR2 from the germline V gene are DFQATT and SNEGSKA (reference sequence). Trimming left V 0 bases short and J 6 bases short, with 9 bases between. The CDR3 DNA sequence: TGCAGTGCTAGAGATGGGGCAGGCAATGAGCAGTTCTTC. Its protein is CSARDGAGNEQFF.

The chain has TRBV3-1 and TRBJ2-3; either TRBD1 or TRBD2 may fit D (6 bases each). There are 15 residues in the CDR3. CDR1 and CDR2 from the germline V gene are LGHDT and YNNKEL (reference sequence). The V end lost 1 base, the J end lost 3 bases, and 11 bases lay between the germline ends. CDR3 loop: CASSQAGDRTDTQYF. In DNA, the CDR3 is TGTGCCAGCAGCCAAGCGGGAGACAGGACAGATACGCAGTATTTT.

The CDR3 DNA reads TGTGCCAGCAGCGTGTACGCTGACAGGGTGGGAGATACGCAGTATTTT. Translation gives CASSVYADRVGDTQYF. The V gene is TRBV5-6, the J gene TRBJ2-3; 7 nucleotides line up with TRBD1. The ends lost 4 bases at V and 5 bases at J; junction bases unmatched: 13. The CDR3 length is 16 residues. The V gene's germline CDR1 is SGHDT and CDR2 YYEEEE.

The rearrangement joins TRBV29-1 to TRBJ2-5; perhaps TRBD1 as D (8 bases). Trimming left V 1 base short and J 5 bases short, with 23 bases between. Germline CDR1 is SQVTM and CDR2 is ANQGSEA. The CDR3 is 17 residues long. CDR3 nucleotide sequence: TGCAGCGTTGAAGGCGGGGGAGAGACAGGGGACCTTGAGACCCAGTACTTC. Translation: CSVEGGGETGDLETQYF.

The chain couples TRBV12-3 or TRBV12-4 to TRBJ2-5, with 8 positions matching TRBD2. Trimming took 8 bases from V and 4 from J; bases not matched to a gene: 9. The CDR3 is made up of 14 amino acids. CDR3 in DNA: TGTGCCAGCTGCCTGCTAGCGGGCGGAGAGACCCAGTACTTC. This gives the protein CASCLLAGGETQYF.

The table lists this clonotype with a count of one. The CDR3 nucleotides are TGCAGTGCTCTTCCGCTAGCCCTAGCGGGTTTCAATGAGCAGTTCTTC. Amino acids: CSALPLALAGFNEQFF. The chain couples TRBV20-1 to TRBJ2-1; 8 nucleotides match TRBD2. CDR1 is DFQATT, CDR2 SNEGSKA, per germline (reference sequence). V shed 5 bases and J 6 bases; nucleotides not matched to a gene: 15. The CDR3 loop spans 16 amino acids.

The V gene is TRBV20-1, the J gene TRBJ2-3; D possibly corresponds to TRBD2 (7 bases). The CDR3 has 16 residues. Germline CDR1 and CDR2: DFQATT and SNEGSKA (reference sequence). The germline V and J ends were trimmed by 6 bases and 4 bases, with 23 bases remaining between them. The CDR3: CSAATLGGAVADTQYF. The CDR3 nucleotides read TGCAGTGCCGCAACCTTAGGGGGGGCAGTCGCAGATACGCAGTATTTT.

The chain is built from TRBV4-3 and TRBJ2-1, with unresolved D. CDR3 size: 14 residues. V dropped 1 base and J dropped 10 bases, with 14 bases sitting between them. Germline CDR1 LGHNA, CDR2 YSLEER. The DNA of the CDR3 is TGCGCCAGCAGCCAAGTTCTTAGTCCTCGGGAGCAGTTCTTC. As protein: CASSQVLSPREQFF.

This clonotype was counted between two and nine times. This chain connects TRBV12-3 or TRBV12-4 to TRBJ2-2; D call uncertain. The CDR3 contains 12 residues. Trimming left V 5 bases short and J 3 bases short, with 4 bases between. The CDR3 region is CASSDHTGELFF. DNA for the CDR3: TGTGCCAGCAGTGACCACACCGGGGAGCTGTTTTTT.

J is TRBJ2-7 and V is TRBV10-2; D uncertain. V was trimmed by 2 bases and J by 3 bases, leaving 5 bases between them. This CDR3 comprises 12 residues. The V gene's germline CDR1 is WSHSY and CDR2 SAAADI. The CDR3 reads CASSESIYEQYF. CDR3 sequence (DNA): TGCGCCAGCAGTGAGAGTATCTACGAGCAGTACTTC.

The chain uses TRBV7-9 and TRBJ2-3; tentatively, D is TRBD2 (5 bases). Germline-derived CDR1 and CDR2 are SEHNR and FQNEAQ (reference sequence). The CDR3 spans 14 residues. Trimming left V 5 bases short and J 4 bases short, with 13 bases between. The CDR3 loop is CASSEPPSPDTQYF. The CDR3 region has the DNA TGTGCCAGCAGCGAACCCCCTAGCCCAGATACGCAGTATTTT.

The gene calls are TRBV29-1 and TRBJ2-4; 12 nucleotides line up with TRBD1. V was pared by 4 bases and J by 13 bases, with 14 bases of the junction left unmatched. The CDR3 length is 15 residues. Germline V gene data show CDR1 as SQVTM and CDR2 as ANQGSEA. The CDR3 DNA is TGCAGCGTTGGGGACAGGGGGCTAATAGGCGAGGCCCAGTACTTC. Translation: CSVGDRGLIGEAQYF.

The chain has TRBV20-1 and TRBJ2-5; no definite D call. Germline CDR1 DFQATT, CDR2 SNEGSKA (reference sequence). The V end lost 0 bases, the J end lost 3 bases, and 8 bases lay between the germline ends. The CDR3 consists of 13 residues. CDR3 amino acids: CSARDMREETQYF. CDR3 DNA sequence: TGCAGTGCTAGAGATATGCGAGAAGAGACCCAGTACTTC.

V and J are TRBV12-3 or TRBV12-4 and TRBJ2-5; the D is unclear. The ends were cut back, 8 bases at V and 3 bases at J, with 16 bases in the middle. This CDR3 has 14 residues. CDR3 in DNA: TGTGCCAGCGCCCTGCCCAGAAAAGAAGAGACCCAGTACTTC. Amino acid sequence: CASALPRKEETQYF.

This rearrangement joins TRBV27 to TRBJ2-1; the D gene could be TRBD1 or TRBD2 (5 bases each). The CDR3 sequence is 13 residues long. V was pared by 5 bases and J by 7 bases, with 12 bases between. The germline CDR1 and CDR2 sequences are MNHEY and SMNVEV (reference sequence). The CDR3 coding sequence is TGTGCCAGCAGTCCCGGGACCGTTAATGAGCAGTTCTTC. Protein: CASSPGTVNEQFF.